The rows below give T cell receptor beta chains drawn from one sample of a study of beta chain features in type 1 diabetes. Profiling relied on immunoSEQ multiplex PCR, and the TCRdb table lists in-frame clones only, not all of them. Here the sample spans under 50,000 clones, around 70% being singletons. The sample comprised Tregs from blood. Receptors were obtained from a young woman with type 1 diabetes. CDR3s include the opening cysteine and the closing phenylalanine or tryptophan. A D gene is named only where the DNA matches it firmly. Size tells how often a clone was seen (once, few, many) or the class of an expanded clone, and some rows leave it out.

D gene: NA
J gene: TRBJ1-5
V gene: TRBV5-4
clone size: NA
CDR3 protein: CASSLDGGNQPQHF
CDR3 DNA: TGTGCCAGCAGCTTGGACGGGGGCAATCAGCCCCAGCATTTT

D gene: TRBD1
J gene: TRBJ2-2
V gene: TRBV19
clone size: NA
CDR3 protein: CASSMRGQGRTGELFF
CDR3 DNA: TGTGCCAGTAGTATGAGGGGGCAGGGTAGAACCGGGGAGCTGTTTTTT

D gene: TRBD1
J gene: TRBJ2-7
V gene: TRBV2
clone size: few
CDR3 protein: CASRWTGGYEQYF
CDR3 DNA: TGTGCCAGCAGATGGACAGGGGGCTACGAGCAGTACTTC

D gene: NA
J gene: TRBJ1-1
V gene: TRBV18
clone size: NA
CDR3 protein: CASSPRLGRSTEAFF
CDR3 DNA: TGTGCCAGCTCACCTCGACTAGGGCGGAGTACTGAAGCTTTCTTT

D gene: NA
J gene: TRBJ2-2
V gene: TRBV5-5
clone size: NA
CDR3 protein: CASSLWTTTGELFF
CDR3 DNA: TGTGCCAGCAGCTTGTGGACAACCACCGGGGAGCTGTTTTTT

D gene: NA
J gene: TRBJ1-1
V gene: TRBV5-4
clone size: once
CDR3 protein: CASSFPGGDLTTEAFF
CDR3 DNA: TGTGCCAGCAGCTTTCCTGGGGGCGACCTGACGACTGAAGCTTTCTTT

D gene: TRBD2
J gene: TRBJ2-1
V gene: TRBV7-2
clone size: NA
CDR3 protein: CASIHFGTTNEQFF
CDR3 DNA: TGTGCCAGCATACACTTTGGGACTACCAATGAGCAGTTCTTC

D gene: NA
J gene: TRBJ1-2
V gene: TRBV11-2
clone size: NA
CDR3 protein: CASSSYYGYTF
CDR3 DNA: TGTGCCAGCAGCTCCTATTATGGCTACACCTTC

D gene: NA
J gene: TRBJ2-7
V gene: TRBV27
clone size: once
CDR3 protein: CASSRGQYRTEQYF
CDR3 DNA: TGTGCCAGCAGTCGAGGACAGTATCGGACCGAGCAGTACTTC

D gene: TRBD2
J gene: TRBJ2-1
V gene: TRBV10-3
clone size: NA
CDR3 protein: CAIRGLAGGSSYNEQFF
CDR3 DNA: TGTGCCATCAGGGGACTAGCGGGGGGGAGCTCCTACAATGAGCAGTTCTTC

D gene: NA
J gene: TRBJ2-7
V gene: TRBV6-6
clone size: once
CDR3 protein: CASSYGQIAYEQYF
CDR3 DNA: TGTGCCAGCAGTTATGGCCAGATCGCCTACGAGCAGTACTTC

D gene: NA
J gene: TRBJ2-5
V gene: TRBV7-2
clone size: NA
CDR3 protein: CASSLGRGRETQYF
CDR3 DNA: TGTGCCAGCAGCTTGGGCAGGGGAAGGGAGACCCAGTACTTC

D gene: NA
J gene: TRBJ2-7
V gene: TRBV2
clone size: few
CDR3 protein: CASSEQGYEQYF
CDR3 DNA: TGTGCCAGCAGTGAACAGGGCTACGAGCAGTACTTC

D gene: NA
J gene: TRBJ2-3
V gene: TRBV23-1
clone size: NA
CDR3 protein: CASSPPILRGRGSTDTQYF
CDR3 DNA: TGCGCCAGCAGTCCCCCGATTCTACGGGGTAGAGGTAGCACAGATACGCAGTATTTT

D gene: TRBD1
J gene: TRBJ2-7
V gene: TRBV7-2
clone size: NA
CDR3 protein: CASSPGQLYEQYF
CDR3 DNA: TGTGCCAGCAGCCCGGGACAGCTCTACGAGCAGTACTTC

D gene: NA
J gene: TRBJ2-4
V gene: TRBV11-2
clone size: NA
CDR3 protein: CASSLDRGASRNIQYF
CDR3 DNA: TGTGCCAGCAGCTTAGATCGGGGAGCATCACGCAACATTCAGTACTTC

D gene: NA
J gene: TRBJ1-4
V gene: TRBV27
clone size: NA
CDR3 protein: CASSPRKNEKLFF
CDR3 DNA: TGTGCCAGCAGTCCTAGGAAGAATGAAAAACTGTTTTTT

D gene: NA
J gene: TRBJ2-3
V gene: TRBV7-2
clone size: few
CDR3 protein: CASSPGYSTDTQYF
CDR3 DNA: TGTGCCAGCAGCCCAGGGTATAGCACAGATACGCAGTATTTT

D gene: TRBD2
J gene: TRBJ2-3
V gene: TRBV7-2
clone size: few
CDR3 protein: CASSPSGMPRDTQYF
CDR3 DNA: TGTGCCAGCAGCCCAAGCGGGATGCCCCGAGATACGCAGTATTTT

D gene: NA
J gene: TRBJ1-1
V gene: TRBV10-3
clone size: NA
CDR3 protein: CAIRDTSAWNTEAFF
CDR3 DNA: TGTGCCATCAGGGACACTTCGGCTTGGAACACTGAAGCTTTCTTT

D gene: NA
J gene: TRBJ1-2
V gene: TRBV10-3
clone size: NA
CDR3 protein: CAISEGQGPDYGYTF
CDR3 DNA: TGTGCCATCAGTGAAGGGCAGGGCCCCGACTATGGCTACACCTTC

D gene: NA
J gene: TRBJ1-5
V gene: TRBV4-3
clone size: NA
CDR3 protein: CASSQDRRHNQPQHF
CDR3 DNA: TGCGCCAGCAGCCAAGATCGCAGACACAATCAGCCCCAGCATTTT

D gene: NA
J gene: TRBJ1-4
V gene: TRBV7-6
clone size: once
CDR3 protein: CASSLVGGEKLFF
CDR3 DNA: TGTGCCAGCAGCTTAGTGGGGGGTGAAAAACTGTTTTTT

D gene: TRBD2
J gene: TRBJ2-4
V gene: TRBV18
clone size: NA
CDR3 protein: CASTGGDDIQYF
CDR3 DNA: TGTGCCAGCACGGGGGGGGACGACATTCAGTACTTC

D gene: NA
J gene: TRBJ1-5
V gene: TRBV19
clone size: NA
CDR3 protein: CASSSPPGSLDQPQHF
CDR3 DNA: TGTGCCAGTAGTTCCCCACCCGGGAGCCTAGATCAGCCCCAGCATTTT

D gene: TRBD1
J gene: TRBJ2-1
V gene: TRBV2
clone size: NA
CDR3 protein: CASSEDRGVWEQFF
CDR3 DNA: TGTGCCAGCAGCGAGGACAGGGGGGTTTGGGAGCAGTTCTTC

D gene: TRBD1
J gene: TRBJ2-3
V gene: TRBV6-6
clone size: once
CDR3 protein: CASSPTGITDTQYF
CDR3 DNA: TGTGCCAGCAGCCCGACAGGGATCACAGATACGCAGTATTTT

D gene: NA
J gene: TRBJ1-1
V gene: TRBV19
clone size: NA
CDR3 protein: CASSISRNTEAFF
CDR3 DNA: TGTGCCAGTAGTATTTCGAGGAACACTGAAGCTTTCTTT

D gene: NA
J gene: TRBJ2-5
V gene: TRBV7-2
clone size: NA
CDR3 protein: CASSSSVQETQYF
CDR3 DNA: TGTGCCAGCAGCTCAAGCGTACAAGAGACCCAGTACTTC

D gene: NA
J gene: TRBJ2-7
V gene: TRBV10-3
clone size: NA
CDR3 protein: CAISGGGTPYEQYF
CDR3 DNA: TGTGCCATCAGTGGGGGCGGGACCCCCTACGAGCAGTACTTC

D gene: NA
J gene: TRBJ1-2
V gene: TRBV10-3
clone size: NA
CDR3 protein: CAISPGDPGYTF
CDR3 DNA: TGTGCCATCAGCCCCGGGGATCCAGGCTACACCTTC

D gene: TRBD1
J gene: TRBJ2-5
V gene: TRBV7-2
clone size: NA
CDR3 protein: CASSLRTGVGQTQYF
CDR3 DNA: TGTGCCAGCAGCTTAAGGACAGGAGTGGGGCAGACCCAGTACTTC

D gene: NA
J gene: TRBJ1-1
V gene: TRBV19
clone size: NA
CDR3 protein: CASSLQGDTEAFF
CDR3 DNA: TGTGCCAGTAGTTTACAGGGCGACACTGAAGCTTTCTTT

D gene: NA
J gene: TRBJ2-3
V gene: TRBV5-6
clone size: NA
CDR3 protein: CASSLGLSTDTQYF
CDR3 DNA: TGTGCCAGCAGCTTGGGGCTCAGCACAGATACGCAGTATTTT

D gene: TRBD2
J gene: TRBJ2-7
V gene: TRBV7-9
clone size: NA
CDR3 protein: CASSLGLAGEYYEQYF
CDR3 DNA: TGTGCCAGCAGCTTAGGACTAGCGGGAGAATATTACGAGCAGTACTTC

D gene: TRBD1
J gene: TRBJ2-7
V gene: TRBV28
clone size: NA
CDR3 protein: CASRRQGITFEQYF
CDR3 DNA: TGTGCCAGCAGGCGACAGGGAATCACCTTCGAGCAGTACTTC

D gene: TRBD1
J gene: TRBJ2-7
V gene: TRBV28
clone size: NA
CDR3 protein: CASSPTDRDQQYF
CDR3 DNA: TGTGCCAGCAGTCCGACGGACAGGGACCAGCAGTACTTC

D gene: NA
J gene: TRBJ2-2
V gene: TRBV27
clone size: NA
CDR3 protein: CASSLITGTTNTGELFF
CDR3 DNA: TGTGCCAGCAGTTTAATAACGGGGACAACGAACACCGGGGAGCTGTTTTTT

D gene: NA
J gene: TRBJ1-1
V gene: TRBV9
clone size: NA
CDR3 protein: CASSVFPRNTEAFF
CDR3 DNA: TGTGCCAGCAGCGTTTTTCCCAGGAACACTGAAGCTTTCTTT

D gene: TRBD2
J gene: TRBJ2-5
V gene: TRBV6-1
clone size: NA
CDR3 protein: CASSDQGLAGATQYF
CDR3 DNA: TGTGCCAGCAGTGATCAGGGACTAGCGGGGGCGACCCAGTACTTC

D gene: NA
J gene: TRBJ1-5
V gene: TRBV7-9
clone size: few
CDR3 protein: CASSLGQGPQGQPQHF
CDR3 DNA: TGTGCCAGCAGCTTGGGGCAGGGGCCCCAGGGGCAGCCCCAGCATTTT

D gene: NA
J gene: TRBJ2-3
V gene: TRBV28
clone size: NA
CDR3 protein: CASSFAVITDTQYF
CDR3 DNA: TGTGCCAGCAGTTTCGCAGTAATCACAGATACGCAGTATTTT

D gene: TRBD1
J gene: TRBJ1-5
V gene: TRBV6-1
clone size: NA
CDR3 protein: CASSENMGQGHRPQHF
CDR3 DNA: TGTGCCAGCAGTGAGAATATGGGACAGGGTCATAGGCCCCAGCATTTT

D gene: NA
J gene: TRBJ2-1
V gene: TRBV7-2
clone size: NA
CDR3 protein: CASSSRLAGDEQFF
CDR3 DNA: TGTGCCAGCAGCTCGCGACTAGCAGGGGATGAGCAGTTCTTC

D gene: NA
J gene: TRBJ2-7
V gene: TRBV10-3
clone size: NA
CDR3 protein: CATRDWTAVVEQYF
CDR3 DNA: TGTGCCACCCGGGACTGGACCGCCGTGGTCGAGCAGTACTTC

D gene: TRBD1
J gene: TRBJ2-7
V gene: TRBV10-3
clone size: once
CDR3 protein: CAISGWTGQNEQYF
CDR3 DNA: TGTGCCATCAGTGGATGGACAGGGCAAAACGAGCAGTACTTC

D gene: TRBD1
J gene: TRBJ1-1
V gene: TRBV19
clone size: NA
CDR3 protein: CASSDRATFATGAEAFF
CDR3 DNA: TGTGCCAGTAGCGACAGGGCCACCTTTGCCACTGGAGCTGAAGCTTTCTTT

D gene: TRBD2
J gene: TRBJ2-1
V gene: TRBV4-3
clone size: NA
CDR3 protein: CASSQGTSGGANEQFF
CDR3 DNA: TGCGCCAGCAGCCAAGGGACTAGCGGGGGGGCGAATGAGCAGTTCTTC

D gene: NA
J gene: TRBJ1-5
V gene: TRBV30
clone size: NA
CDR3 protein: CAWSVRGNQPQHF
CDR3 DNA: TGTGCCTGGAGTGTCCGGGGCAATCAGCCCCAGCATTTT

D gene: TRBD1
J gene: TRBJ1-2
V gene: TRBV6-5
clone size: NA
CDR3 protein: CASRNNRDRYHGYTF
CDR3 DNA: TGTGCCAGCAGAAACAACCGGGACAGGTATCATGGCTACACCTTC

D gene: TRBD1
J gene: TRBJ1-4
V gene: TRBV19
clone size: few
CDR3 protein: CASSITGGAGKLFF
CDR3 DNA: TGTGCCAGTAGTATTACAGGGGGCGCAGGAAAACTGTTTTTT

D gene: NA
J gene: TRBJ1-1
V gene: TRBV10-3
clone size: once
CDR3 protein: CAIRLDTEAFF
CDR3 DNA: TGTGCCATCAGACTTGACACTGAAGCTTTCTTT

D gene: NA
J gene: TRBJ2-7
V gene: TRBV29-1
clone size: NA
CDR3 protein: CSVRQGGEQYF
CDR3 DNA: TGCAGCGTTCGACAGGGAGGCGAGCAGTACTTC

D gene: TRBD2
J gene: TRBJ2-6
V gene: TRBV19
clone size: NA
CDR3 protein: CASSISGASEVLTF
CDR3 DNA: TGTGCCAGTAGTATTAGCGGGGCCTCGGAGGTCCTGACTTTC

D gene: TRBD2
J gene: TRBJ2-3
V gene: TRBV7-9
clone size: NA
CDR3 protein: CASSKSSGGPLDTQYF
CDR3 DNA: TGTGCCAGCAGCAAATCTAGCGGGGGGCCGTTAGATACGCAGTATTTT

D gene: NA
J gene: TRBJ1-6
V gene: TRBV7-2
clone size: NA
CDR3 protein: CASSLQQTYNSPLHF
CDR3 DNA: TGTGCCAGCAGCTTACAACAGACCTATAATTCACCCCTCCACTTT

D gene: TRBD2
J gene: TRBJ2-3
V gene: TRBV5-1
clone size: NA
CDR3 protein: CASSLDASGGAYTQYF
CDR3 DNA: TGCGCCAGCAGCTTGGATGCTAGCGGGGGGGCTTATACGCAGTATTTT

D gene: TRBD1
J gene: TRBJ1-1
V gene: TRBV10-2
clone size: NA
CDR3 protein: CASRPSDRGNEAFF
CDR3 DNA: TGCGCCAGCAGGCCTTCGGACAGGGGGAACGAAGCTTTCTTT